The 4 T cell receptor delta chains below all came from one sample that was sequenced in a study of γδ T cells in repeated Plasmodium falciparum infection. TCRdb re-identified clones in the multiplex PCR reads via CATT. This table has around 49,000 delta-chain clones, about 2% appearing once. Bulk repertoires came from Vgamma9/Vdelta2+ or Vdelta2-negative gammadelta T cells flow-sorted from PBMC. The sample consisted of gamma-delta T cells from blood. Receptors originate from a pool of human donors (malaria-infected and uninfected, not separated).

This clone has a handful of counts. TCRdb has a much larger clone's protein, which differs at residue 14 from the translation of this DNA, likely because of a read error; what is shown is the protein translated from the DNA. The chain carries TRDV1 and TRDJ1, with TRDD3 identical over 8 bases. The J gene was not available in TCRdb and was assigned here by matching the DNA to germline segments. Germline CDR1 reads TSWWSYY; CDR2 reads QGS. The CDR3 runs 20 residues. Losses at the gene ends were 0 bases for V and 1 base for J; bases not matched to a gene: 16. CDR3 loop: CALGELWIRRGYKCTDKLIF. The CDR3 coding sequence is TGTGCTCTTGGGGAACTATGGATCAGGCGGGGATACAAGTGCACCGATAAACTCATCTTT.

This clone was seen a few times. The TCRdb protein, from a much larger clone, departs from this DNA's translation at residue 16, likely by read error; the protein shown derives from the DNA. This sequence joins TRDV1 and TRDJ1; 8 bases agree with TRDD3. As TCRdb names no J gene, one was assigned here on the basis of a DNA match to germline. The CDR3 is made up of 22 amino acids. The V and J ends lost 1 base and 0 bases, in that order; junction bases with no gene match: 22. CDR1 and CDR2 (germline): TSWWSYY, QGS. CDR3 in DNA: TGTGCTCTTGGGGAACGCGCTCCTACTTTTGGGGGATGGCCCAGGCACACCGATAAACTCATCTTT. This encodes CALGERAPTFGGWPRHTDKLIF.

Remarks on this clone: TCRdb's protein for this DNA is that of a much larger clone and differs from the translation at residue 10, likely a read error; the protein shown is the DNA translation. The rearrangement uses TRDV3 and TRDJ1; no definite D call. Germline loops: CDR1 TVYSNPD, CDR2 GDNSRS (reference sequence). The CDR3 consists of 13 residues. This chain's CDR3 is CAFSPGRADELIF. The CDR3 nucleotides read TGTGCCTTTTCCCCCGGCCGGGCCGATGAACTCATCTTT.

There are many counts of this clone. The chain combines TRDV1 with TRDJ1; D gene uncertain. V lost 2 bases and J 2 bases, leaving 9 bases between the germline ends. The germline V gene encodes CDR1 TSWWSYY and CDR2 QGS. CDR3 length: 14 amino acids. The CDR3 loop reads CALGESLATDKLIF. In nucleotides, the CDR3 is TGTGCTCTTGGGGAAAGCCTAGCTACCGATAAACTCATCTTT.